A single sample is the source of the 14 T cell receptor beta chains below, sequenced in a study of T cells expressing NK-cell markers. TCRdb reanalyzed the 5' RACE reads and collapses them to one entry per CDR3 protein, without DNA. This table lists about 550,000 distinct CDR3 sequences. Sequenced sample: blood T cells: a sorted CD56 or NKG2C T cell subset, CD4+ or CD8+ T cells, or bulk PBMC T cells (not recorded which). The receptors derive from a man younger than 30 in good health.

The gene calls are TRBV27 and TRBJ1-5; the TCRdb call, TRBD1, lacks DNA for checking. CDR3 size: 17 residues. Germline V gene data show CDR1 as MNHEY and CDR2 as SMNVEV (reference sequence). CDR3: CASSRGAGQNSNQPQHF.

The rearrangement joins TRBV4-3 to TRBJ2-2; TCRdb selects TRBD1, and the lack of DNA leaves this call unchecked. Germline CDR1 reads LGHNA; CDR2 reads YSLEER. The CDR3 consists of 14 residues. The CDR3 sequence is CASRQRGNTGELFF.

The gene calls are TRBV20-1 and TRBJ2-1; TCRdb selects TRBD1, and the lack of DNA leaves this call unchecked. Germline loops: CDR1 DFQATT, CDR2 SNEGSKA (reference sequence). The CDR3 is made up of 14 amino acids. The CDR3 sequence: CSASWEMGADEQFF.

The chain recombines TRBV11-2 with TRBJ1-4. Per germline, CDR1 SGHAT and CDR2 FQNNGV. The CDR3 extends over 15 amino acids. CDR3 residues: CASSLEGPLNEKLFF.

The chain combines TRBV2 with TRBJ2-1. This CDR3 is 14 amino acids long. CDR1 is SNHLY, CDR2 FYNNEI, per germline. The CDR3: CASSEDAVNNEQFF.

The rearrangement joins TRBV5-1 to TRBJ2-1. Germline V CDR1 and CDR2: SGHRS, YFSETQ. The CDR3 consists of 13 residues. The CDR3 is CASSLPEPREQFF.

The J gene is TRBJ1-2, the V gene TRBV12-5; TCRdb selects TRBD1, and the lack of DNA leaves this call unchecked. This CDR3 contains 13 residues. Per the germline V gene, CDR1 is LGHNT and CDR2 is FRNRAP. CDR3 loop: CASGLSQDYGYTF.

This chain joins TRBV5-1 and TRBJ2-1; the D gene TCRdb calls, TRBD2, cannot be checked with no DNA. The CDR3 consists of 16 residues. Germline values: CDR1 SGHRS, CDR2 YFSETQ. The CDR3 here is CASSGGTRVGYNEQFF.

The rearrangement joins TRBV15 to TRBJ2-3; TCRdb returns TRBD1, unconfirmable since there is no DNA. Germline loops: CDR1 LNHNV, CDR2 YYDKDF (reference sequence). CDR3 length: 14 residues. The chain's CDR3 is CATVLSPSTDTQYF. The full variable domain, in which reference TRBV15 and TRBJ2-3 provide the parts outside the CDR3, is DAMVIQNPRYQVTQFGKPVTLSCSQTLNHNVMYWYQQKSSQAPKLLFHYYDKDFNNEADTPDNFQSRRPNTSFCFLDIRSPGLGDTAMYLCATVLSPSTDTQYFGPGTRLTVL.

The gene calls are TRBV28 and TRBJ2-1; TCRdb indicates TRBD2, and absent DNA this call remains unverified. The CDR3 has 15 amino acids. Germline-derived CDR1 and CDR2 are MDHEN and SYDVKM. The CDR3 is CASSLRTTVGNEQFF.

The rearrangement joins TRBV11-2 to TRBJ2-3; the D call from TCRdb, TRBD1, cannot be confirmed without DNA. The CDR3 is 15 amino acids. CDR1 is SGHAT and CDR2 is FQNNGV in the germline V gene. The CDR3: CASSSPRGRGDTQYF.

The gene calls are TRBV20-1 and TRBJ2-7; TCRdb's D call, TRBD2, is unchecked because there is no DNA. The CDR3 is 17 residues long. Germline values: CDR1 DFQATT, CDR2 SNEGSKA (reference sequence). The CDR3 region is CSAYGLAGTSSSYEQYF.

The CDR3 reads CASRDGRAGDTQYF. The gene calls are TRBV5-1 and TRBJ2-3; the TCRdb D gene call, TRBD2, has no DNA to confirm it. Germline V gene sequence: CDR1 SGHRS, CDR2 YFSETQ. The CDR3 has 14 residues.

This chain joins TRBV11-2 and TRBJ2-5; absent DNA, TCRdb's TRBD1 call cannot be checked. Germline lookup yields CDR1 SGHAT and CDR2 FQNNGV. There are 16 residues in the CDR3. The CDR3 protein is CASSFVRGGTGKTQYF. Full variable domain (missing parts from reference TRBV11-2 and TRBJ2-5): EAGVAQSPRYKIIEKRQSVAFWCNPISGHATLYWYQQILGQGPKLLIQFQNNGVVDDSQLPKDRFSAERLKGVDSTLKIQPAKLEDSAVYLCASSFVRGGTGKTQYFGPGTRLLVL.